These 31 T cell receptor beta chains share one sample of origin, sequenced in a study of cytomegalovirus exposure and HLA in healthy donors. Sequencing was performed with immunoSEQ multiplex PCR; in TCRdb, only in-frame clones are kept and a portion is missing. The repertoire includes tens of thousands of clones, roughly 94% of them detected once, and approximately 3.4% sits in the top ten. The sequencing sample was made of PBMCs. These TCRs come from a woman aged 18-30 years in good health and CMV-seropositive.

The chain employs TRBV6-4 and TRBJ2-1; 11 bases line up with TRBD2. V shed 2 bases and J 7 bases; nucleotides not matched to a gene: 4. Germline-derived CDR1 and CDR2 are MRHNA and SNTAGT. CDR3 size: 15 residues. Here the CDR3 reads CASSDTSGRSNEQFF. The CDR3 nucleotides read TGTGCCAGCAGTGACACTAGCGGGAGATCAAATGAGCAGTTCTTC.

V gene TRBV2 combines with J gene TRBJ2-2; 7 nucleotides align to TRBD1. The length of the CDR3 is 14 residues. Trimming at V came to 6 bases and at J to 4 bases, leaving 5 bases not matched to a gene. Germline V gene lookup returns CDR1 SNHLY and CDR2 FYNNEI. The CDR3 reads CASRSQGPTGELFF. CDR3 sequence (DNA): TGTGCCAGCAGATCACAGGGGCCCACCGGGGAGCTGTTTTTT.

The V gene is TRBV28, the J gene TRBJ2-7; 9 bases agree with TRBD2. CDR1 is MDHEN and CDR2 is SYDVKM in the germline V gene. After removal of 6 bases from V and 2 bases from J, the junction contained 17 bases not matched to a gene. The CDR3 is made up of 18 amino acids. CDR3 amino acids: CASSTRRPSGDPAYEQYF. The CDR3 nucleotides read TGTGCCAGCAGCACTAGGCGTCCTAGCGGGGACCCAGCCTACGAGCAGTACTTC.

V usage is TRBV7-2 and J usage is TRBJ1-3; the D gene is possibly TRBD1 (5 bases). The V end was cut by 5 bases, the J end by 9 bases, with 17 bases between. CDR1 SGHTA and CDR2 FQGNSA come from the germline V gene. This CDR3 spans 14 amino acids. The CDR3 loop reads CASSTRTGRATIYF. The CDR3 coding sequence is TGTGCCAGCAGCACCCGAACAGGACGAGCCACCATATATTTT.

The chain is built from TRBV27 and TRBJ2-3, with D perhaps TRBD2 (5 bases). V dropped 6 bases and J dropped 6 bases, with 13 bases sitting between them. Germline CDR1 is MNHEY and CDR2 is SMNVEV (reference sequence). This CDR3 has 13 amino acids. Here the CDR3 reads CASSQRGVDTQYF. The CDR3 DNA is TGTGCCAGCAGCCAACGGGGTGTGGATACGCAGTATTTT.

The rearrangement uses TRBV5-1 and TRBJ2-1; 8 bases line up with TRBD2. Germline CDR1 is SGHRS and CDR2 is YFSETQ. CDR3 length: 15 amino acids. J lost 8 bases, V lost 7 bases, and 14 bases had no gene match. DNA for the CDR3: TGCGCCAGCTCGCTTACGGGAGGGGCCTGGGATGAGCAGTTCTTC. Translation: CASSLTGGAWDEQFF.

The chain employs TRBV5-6 and TRBJ2-7, with 7 bases matching TRBD2. This CDR3 comprises 14 residues. The ends lost 3 bases at V and 4 bases at J; junction bases unmatched: 7. CDR1 and CDR2 from the germline V gene are SGHDT and YYEEEE. The CDR3 DNA reads as TGTGCCAGCAGCTCGGAGCGGGATCCGTACGAGCAGTACTTC. This translates into CASSSERDPYEQYF.

The genes are TRBV5-1 and TRBJ1-6; 9 bases are a match to TRBD1. From germline, CDR1 is SGHRS and CDR2 YFSETQ. The CDR3 totals 14 residues. The trim removed 4 bases at V and 10 bases at J, leaving 6 bases unmatched. This chain's CDR3 is CASSPTGGGSPLHF. CDR3 sequence (DNA): TGCGCCAGCAGCCCGACAGGGGGAGGATCACCCCTCCACTTT.

This chain connects TRBV19 to TRBJ1-5, with 7 bases lining up with TRBD1. Germline CDR1 is LNHDA and CDR2 is SQIVND (reference sequence). The J segment lost 5 bases and the V segment lost 4 bases, leaving 11 bases of the junction unmatched. This CDR3 has 16 residues. This CDR3 is CASSKRTGTVHQPQHF. The CDR3 coding sequence is TGTGCCAGTAGTAAACGGACCGGGACAGTGCATCAGCCCCAGCATTTT. Variable domain in full (rest from reference TRBV19 and TRBJ1-5): DGGITQSPKYLFRKEGQNVTLSCEQNLNHDAMYWYRQDPGQGLRLIYYSQIVNDFQKGDIAEGYSVSREKKESFPLTVTSAQKNPTAFYLCASSKRTGTVHQPQHFGDGTRLSIL.

The chain is built from TRBV6-5 and TRBJ1-2; 9 nucleotides agree with TRBD1. V lost 0 bases, J lost 6 bases, and 8 bases stayed unmatched. Germline-derived CDR1 and CDR2 are MNHEY and SVGAGI. The CDR3 loop spans 16 amino acids. CDR3 sequence (DNA): TGTGCCAGCAGTTACTCGACAGGGGGTAGAGGGAATGGCTACACCTTC. Encoded protein: CASSYSTGGRGNGYTF.

The chain employs TRBV11-3 and TRBJ2-5; 8 nucleotides match TRBD2. The CDR3 is made up of 15 amino acids. V was pared by 4 bases and J by 5 bases, with 9 bases of the junction left unmatched. The germline CDR1 and CDR2 sequences are SGHNT and YENEEA. CDR3 sequence: CASSSTSVGGETQYF. The CDR3 DNA reads as TGTGCCAGCAGCTCGACTAGCGTTGGCGGGGAGACCCAGTACTTC.

The rearrangement uses TRBV28 and TRBJ2-1; TRBD2 aligns across 9 bases. The CDR3 totals 20 residues. CDR1 is MDHEN and CDR2 is SYDVKM in the germline V gene. Trimming at V came to 3 bases and at J to 0 bases, leaving 15 bases not matched to a gene. The CDR3 nucleotides are TGTGCCAGCAGTTTGGGGGGGGGCGGGCTAGCGGGGAGCTCCTACAATGAGCAGTTCTTC. It encodes CASSLGGGGLAGSSYNEQFF.

This clone was detected a few times. V is TRBV11-2 and J is TRBJ2-2; D perhaps matches TRBD2 (5 bases). The germline V gene has CDR1 SGHAT and CDR2 FQNNGV. V lost 5 bases and J 6 bases, leaving 10 bases between the germline ends. The CDR3 totals 13 residues. The CDR3, as DNA: TGTGCCAGCAGCCTCGCGCGGGCCGGGGAGCTGTTTTTT. This encodes CASSLARAGELFF.

The chain couples TRBV5-1 to TRBJ2-7; TRBD1 agrees at 12 bases. Germline V gene data show CDR1 as SGHRS and CDR2 as YFSETQ. CDR3 size: 14 residues. The trim removed 4 bases at V and 5 bases at J, leaving 4 bases unmatched. The CDR3: CASSIGTGGHEQYF. The DNA of the CDR3 is TGCGCCAGCAGCATTGGGACAGGGGGCCACGAGCAGTACTTC.

V is TRBV7-9 and J is TRBJ1-4; the D is unclear. The V gene lost 1 base and the J gene lost 5 bases, with 23 bases spanning the gap. Germline CDR1 and CDR2: SEHNR and FQNEAQ (reference sequence). The CDR3 runs 19 residues. CDR3 coding DNA: TGTGCCAGCAGCTTAGTAAGTTTCCGGACTTCCTTAGACAATGAAAAACTGTTTTTT. Its translation is CASSLVSFRTSLDNEKLFF.

This sequence joins TRBV7-8 and TRBJ2-2; D remains unclear. Germline-derived CDR1 and CDR2 are SGHVS and FQNEAQ. There are 16 residues in the CDR3. Between the trimmed V and J ends, which lost 1 base and 1 base, there was a span of 10 bases. This CDR3 reads CASSLGAARNTGELFF. The DNA of the CDR3 is TGTGCCAGCAGCTTAGGGGCAGCTCGGAACACCGGGGAGCTGTTTTTT.

The chain couples TRBV6-1 to TRBJ1-5; a weak D match, TRBD1 (5 bases). Germline values: CDR1 MNHNS, CDR2 SASEGT. The CDR3 runs to 13 residues. V was clipped by 3 bases and J by 7 bases, with 10 bases between them. The CDR3 is CASSDWGEQPQHF. The CDR3 nucleotides read TGTGCCAGCAGTGACTGGGGGGAGCAGCCCCAGCATTTT.

The J gene is TRBJ2-1, the V gene TRBV19; 11 nucleotides agree with TRBD2. The CDR3 extends over 15 amino acids. Germline V CDR1 and CDR2: LNHDA, SQIVND (reference sequence). Germline trimming cut 5 bases from V and 3 bases from J; bases unmatched to any gene: 3. CDR3 in amino acids: CASSVSGRVYNEQFF. Written as DNA, the CDR3 is TGTGCCAGTAGTGTTAGCGGGAGGGTCTACAATGAGCAGTTCTTC.

V is TRBV4-3 and J is TRBJ1-2; perhaps TRBD1 as D (6 bases). The V end was cut by 3 bases, the J end by 3 bases, with 14 bases between. The CDR3 is 15 amino acids. Germline V gene lookup returns CDR1 LGHNA and CDR2 YSLEER. The CDR3 DNA follows: TGCGCCAGCAGCCAGCACAGGGAAGGCGACTATGGCTACACCTTC. Its protein product is CASSQHREGDYGYTF.

V usage is TRBV28 and J usage is TRBJ1-4, with 8 bases lining up with TRBD1. CDR3 length: 14 amino acids. The trim removed 6 bases at V and 8 bases at J, leaving 8 bases unmatched. Germline V lookup: CDR1 MDHEN, CDR2 SYDVKM. CDR3 sequence reads: CASSTTGENEKLFF. The CDR3 coding sequence is TGTGCCAGCAGCACGACAGGGGAGAACGAAAAACTGTTTTTT.

The chain links TRBV7-6 to TRBJ1-2; tentatively, D is TRBD1 (5 bases). The CDR3 extends over 14 amino acids. Per germline, CDR1 SGHVS and CDR2 FNYEAQ. The germline V and J ends were trimmed by 5 bases and 8 bases, with 18 bases remaining between them. The CDR3 loop is CASSETAQGGGYTF. In nucleotides, the CDR3 is TGTGCCAGCAGCGAGACTGCCCAGGGCGGAGGCTACACCTTC. Using reference TRBV7-6 and TRBJ1-2 for the parts outside the CDR3, the full variable domain is GAGVSQSPRYKVTKRGQDVALRCDPISGHVSLYWYRQALGQGPEFLTYFNYEAQQDKSGLPNDRFSAERPEGSISTLTIQRTEQRDSAMYRCASSETAQGGGYTFGSGTRLTVV.

CDR3 amino acids: CASSLTGVLYGYTF. CDR3 DNA sequence: TGTGCCAGCAGTTTAACAGGGGTCCTCTATGGCTACACCTTC. V is TRBV28 and J is TRBJ1-2; 7 bases fit TRBD1. CDR3 length: 14 residues. The trim removed 2 bases at V and 4 bases at J, leaving 4 bases unmatched. Germline CDR1 reads MDHEN; CDR2 reads SYDVKM.

The chain uses TRBV28 and TRBJ2-5; unclear D gene. The CDR3 has 11 residues. Germline V gene lookup returns CDR1 MDHEN and CDR2 SYDVKM. V was cut by 2 bases and J by 5 bases, with 3 bases left in between. The CDR3 spells CASSLQETQYF. CDR3 DNA: TGTGCCAGCAGTTTACAGGAGACCCAGTACTTC.

This clone appeared a single time. V and J are TRBV2 and TRBJ2-5; the match to TRBD1 covers 8 bases. The V gene's germline CDR1 is SNHLY and CDR2 FYNNEI. V lost 8 bases to trimming and J lost 4 bases; unmatched junction nucleotides: 9. The CDR3 extends over 14 amino acids. The DNA for the CDR3 is TGTGCCAGCTCAGTACAGGGGGAACTAGAGACCCAGTACTTC. Translated: CASSVQGELETQYF. Supplemented by reference TRBV2 and TRBJ2-5, the full variable domain reads EPEVTQTPSHQVTQMGQEVILRCVPISNHLYFYWYRQILGQKVEFLVSFYNNEISEKSEIFDDQFSVERPDGSNFTLKIRSTKLEDSAMYFCASSVQGELETQYFGPGTRLLVL.

The gene calls are TRBV11-3 and TRBJ1-2; no reliable D call. The CDR3 consists of 11 residues. The germline V gene encodes CDR1 SGHNT and CDR2 YENEEA. Trimming took 2 bases from V and 8 from J, leaving 6 bases between them. CDR3 bases: TGTGCCAGCAGCTTACTGGGCGGCTACACCTTC. Its translation: CASSLLGGYTF.

The CDR3, as DNA: TGTGCCAGCAGCGTAGAGGTTAGCCCGAACACCGGGGAGCTGTTTTTT. It codes for CASSVEVSPNTGELFF. The rearrangement joins TRBV9 to TRBJ2-2; unclear D gene. The CDR3 runs 16 residues. V lost 0 bases, J lost 0 bases, and 9 bases lay in between. The germline CDR1 and CDR2 sequences are SGDLS and YYNGEE.

V usage is TRBV18 and J usage is TRBJ2-2; weak D call: TRBD2 (6 bases). CDR3 length: 15 residues. Germline CDR1 reads KGHSH; CDR2 reads LQKENI. Trimming took 3 bases from V and 6 from J, leaving 14 bases between them. The CDR3 bases are TGTGCCAGCTCACCGCGGGACCTTAGGGCCGGGGAGCTGTTTTTT. It encodes CASSPRDLRAGELFF.

The chain has TRBV9 and TRBJ2-2; 11 bases are shared with TRBD2. The CDR3 sequence is 17 residues long. Germline-derived CDR1 and CDR2 are SGDLS and YYNGEE. Unmatched junction bases numbered 5, after V lost 1 base and J lost 3 bases. CDR3 in amino acids: CASSVLAGGVHTGELFF. In nucleotides, the CDR3 is TGTGCCAGCAGCGTACTAGCGGGAGGAGTCCACACCGGGGAGCTGTTTTTT.

This clone has a handful of counts. The rearrangement links TRBV6-5 to TRBJ2-7; 7 bases are shared with TRBD1. Germline V gene sequence: CDR1 MNHEY, CDR2 SVGAGI. The length of the CDR3 is 14 residues. J gave up 3 bases and V 5 bases, and 7 bases lay outside the gene matches. As DNA, the CDR3 is TGTGCCAGCAGTATCCGGGACAGACTCTACGAGCAGTACTTC. Translating it yields CASSIRDRLYEQYF.

This rearrangement joins TRBV4-1 to TRBJ1-2; perhaps TRBD1 as D (5 bases). The CDR3 contains 15 residues. V was cut by 0 bases and J by 4 bases, with 12 bases left in between. CDR1 and CDR2 from the germline V gene are MGHRA and YSYEKL. In nucleotides, the CDR3 is TGCGCCAGCAGCCAAGAATACGGGGGAGGCTATGGCTACACCTTC. This gives the protein CASSQEYGGGYGYTF.

The gene calls are TRBV11-3 and TRBJ2-1; D is perhaps TRBD2 (6 bases). Germline V gene sequence: CDR1 SGHNT, CDR2 YENEEA. This CDR3 is built from 11 residues. The germline V and J ends were trimmed by 3 bases and 15 bases, with 12 bases remaining between them. This CDR3 is CASSFSGTPFF. CDR3 in DNA: TGTGCCAGCAGCTTTTCCGGGACTCCGTTCTTC.